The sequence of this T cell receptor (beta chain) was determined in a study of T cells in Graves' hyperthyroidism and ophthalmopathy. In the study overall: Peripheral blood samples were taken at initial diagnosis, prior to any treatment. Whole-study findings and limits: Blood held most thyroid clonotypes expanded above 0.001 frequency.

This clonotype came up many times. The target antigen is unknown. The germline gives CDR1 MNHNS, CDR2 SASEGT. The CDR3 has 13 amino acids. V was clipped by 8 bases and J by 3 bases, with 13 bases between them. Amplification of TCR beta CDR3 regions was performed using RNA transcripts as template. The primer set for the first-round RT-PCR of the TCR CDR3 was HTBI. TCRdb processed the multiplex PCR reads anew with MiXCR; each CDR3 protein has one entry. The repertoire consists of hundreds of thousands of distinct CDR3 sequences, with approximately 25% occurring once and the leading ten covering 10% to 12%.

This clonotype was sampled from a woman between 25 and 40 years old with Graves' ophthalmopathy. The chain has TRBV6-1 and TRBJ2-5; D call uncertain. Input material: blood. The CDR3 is CASVSYWEETQYF. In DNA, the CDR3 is TGTGCCAGCGTCTCTTACTGGGAAGAGACCCAGTACTTC.